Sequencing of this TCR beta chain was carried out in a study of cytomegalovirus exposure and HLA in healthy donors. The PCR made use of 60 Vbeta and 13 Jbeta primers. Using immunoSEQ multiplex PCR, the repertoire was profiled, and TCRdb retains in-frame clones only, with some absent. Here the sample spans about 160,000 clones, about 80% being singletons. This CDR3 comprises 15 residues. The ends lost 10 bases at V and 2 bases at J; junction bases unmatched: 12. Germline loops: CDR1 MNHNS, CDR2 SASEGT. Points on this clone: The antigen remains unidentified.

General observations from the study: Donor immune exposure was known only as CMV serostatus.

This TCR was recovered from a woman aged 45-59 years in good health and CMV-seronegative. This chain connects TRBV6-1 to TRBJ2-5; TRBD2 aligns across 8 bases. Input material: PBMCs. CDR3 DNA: TGTGCCACCGGGAGGGTAGCGGGCATACAAGAGACCCAGTACTTC. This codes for CATGRVAGIQETQYF.